The rows below give T cell receptor beta chains drawn from one sample of a study of graft-versus-host responses after intestinal transplantation. The antigens for these receptors are not known. The assay was immunoSEQ multiplex PCR, and TCRdb's table has in-frame clones only and misses some. The repertoire holds tens of thousands of clones, with around 93% as singletons. Sequencing was performed on unstimulated CD8+ T cells sorted from spleen or lymph node cells, taken before intestinal transplant. The source of these receptors is a human donor who received an intestinal transplant. The CDR3 runs from the conserved cysteine through the conserved F or W. Each record gives: V gene, J gene, CDR3 protein.

TRBV4-1,TRBJ1-6,CASSQVETGTSPLHF
TRBV19,TRBJ1-1,CASSIGDQGPRTEAFF
TRBV5-6,-,CASSLGTSGRFYEQYF
TRBV9,TRBJ1-3,CASSATGNSGNTIYF
TRBV27,TRBJ2-7,CASSLSSGESYEQYF
TRBV30,TRBJ2-5,CAWRGLAGAGTQYF
TRBV7-8,TRBJ2-7,CASSRDRAYEQYF
TRBV6-5,TRBJ1-5,CASRDSPNQPQHF
TRBV9,TRBJ2-1,CASSVDARLAVYNEQFF
TRBV5-8,TRBJ2-7,CASSGYSGTGYEQYF
TRBV7-9,TRBJ2-3,CASSSRDSGTDTQYF
TRBV4-1,TRBJ2-5,CASSPSYGGLQQETQYF
TRBV19,TRBJ1-1,CASSMARGGVTEAFF
TRBV2,TRBJ1-5,CASSQQGYSNQPQHF
TRBV4-1,TRBJ2-7,CASSQVGLGQISYEQYF
TRBV7-9,TRBJ1-4,CASSKTTQSVKLFF
TRBV2,TRBJ2-3,CASKPTSGGTDTQYF
TRBV11-2,TRBJ2-7,CASSLGRGINEQYF
TRBV6-1,TRBJ2-2,CASSGGTDTGELFF
TRBV4-1,TRBJ1-1,CASSQGPGTGEAFF
TRBV28,TRBJ1-1,CASSLGAEAFF
TRBV30,TRBJ1-5,CAWRDRDNQPQHF
TRBV7-2,TRBJ2-5,CASSLNAASGREETQYF
TRBV19,TRBJ2-1,CASSLGQVYYNEQFF
TRBV9,TRBJ2-5,CASSVTSGNQETQYF
TRBV9,TRBJ1-6,CASSADWQSYSPLHF
TRBV4-1,TRBJ2-7,CASSQVGGGVSYEQYF
TRBV7-2,TRBJ1-2,CASSQGQYGYTF
TRBV14,TRBJ2-7,CASSHFQDEQYF
TRBV7-9,TRBJ1-4,CASSWETGNEKLFF
TRBV19,TRBJ2-1,CASSMGAVYNEQFF
TRBV4-1,TRBJ2-7,CASSQTSGSSYEQYF
TRBV4-1,TRBJ2-1,CASSPVGTSRSEQFF
TRBV4-2,TRBJ2-7,CASSQDGTYEQYF
TRBV6-6,TRBJ2-7,CASSYPGQYYEQYF
TRBV18,TRBJ2-1,CASSPGLAGGLSFREQFF
TRBV5-6,TRBJ1-3,CASSVEVAGGNTIYF
TRBV19,TRBJ1-1,CASSTRTGMTEAFF
TRBV5-1,TRBJ2-3,CASSSGQLSSTDTQYF
TRBV19,TRBJ1-6,CASSPSLQGFGNSPLHF
TRBV13,TRBJ2-5,CASSHGTSGSQETQYF
TRBV6-6,TRBJ1-1,CASNPTGSKTEAFF
TRBV30,TRBJ1-2,CAWSEGDRANYGYTF
TRBV27,TRBJ2-7,CASSLGTAYEQYF
TRBV5-1,TRBJ1-1,CASSRTGLSVNTEAFF
TRBV2,TRBJ2-7,CASRAQGGYEQYF
TRBV2,TRBJ2-3,CASNLSGGSTDTQYF
TRBV12-5,TRBJ2-7,CASGLISTSYEQYF
TRBV27,TRBJ2-7,CASSPRGGGQNEQYF
TRBV6-5,TRBJ1-2,CASSYGGASGYTF
TRBV4-3,TRBJ1-1,CASSQEVKTSHTEAFF
TRBV5-4,TRBJ2-3,CASSTDRATITDTQYF
TRBV15,TRBJ2-7,CATSRPTLGEGTYEQYF
TRBV7-2,TRBJ2-5,CASSLAGGIGETQYF
TRBV30,TRBJ2-7,CAWSVNGGETYEQYF
TRBV7-8,TRBJ2-7,CASSLEVDRWSGFSYEQYF
TRBV30,TRBJ2-1,CAWTYSGSVYNEQFF
TRBV6-1,TRBJ1-2,CASSKQGEVYGYTF
TRBV5-1,TRBJ1-1,CASSWRPGGNTEAFF
TRBV7-3,TRBJ2-3,CASSPPSGDTQYF